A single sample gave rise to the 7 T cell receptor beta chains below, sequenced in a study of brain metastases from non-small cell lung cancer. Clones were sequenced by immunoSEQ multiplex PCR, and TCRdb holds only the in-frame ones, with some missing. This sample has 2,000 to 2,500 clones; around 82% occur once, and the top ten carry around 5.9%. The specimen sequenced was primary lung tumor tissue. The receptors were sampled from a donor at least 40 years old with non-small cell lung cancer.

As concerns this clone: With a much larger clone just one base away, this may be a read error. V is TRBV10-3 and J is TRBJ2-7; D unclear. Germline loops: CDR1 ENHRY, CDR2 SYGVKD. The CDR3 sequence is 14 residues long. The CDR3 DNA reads TGTGTCATCAGTGATCCCAAAGATAGCTACGAGCAGTACTTC. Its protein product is CVISDPKDSYEQYF.

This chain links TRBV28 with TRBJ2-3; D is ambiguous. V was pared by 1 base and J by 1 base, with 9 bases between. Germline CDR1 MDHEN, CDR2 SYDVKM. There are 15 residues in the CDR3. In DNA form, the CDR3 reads TGTGCCAGCAGTTTATTCTGGACCGGCACAGATACGCAGTATTTT. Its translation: CASSLFWTGTDTQYF.

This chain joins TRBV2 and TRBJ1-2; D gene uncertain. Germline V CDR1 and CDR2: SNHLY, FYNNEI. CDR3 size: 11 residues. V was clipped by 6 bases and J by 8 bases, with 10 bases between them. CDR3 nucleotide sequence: TGTGCCAGCAGGGACCTGGGCGGCTACACCTTC. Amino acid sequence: CASRDLGGYTF.

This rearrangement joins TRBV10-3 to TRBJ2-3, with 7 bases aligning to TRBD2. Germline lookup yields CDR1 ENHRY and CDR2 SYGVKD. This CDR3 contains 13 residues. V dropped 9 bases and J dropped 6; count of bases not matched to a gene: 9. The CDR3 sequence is CAIGVGRADTQYF. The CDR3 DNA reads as TGTGCCATTGGCGTGGGGAGGGCCGATACGCAGTATTTT.

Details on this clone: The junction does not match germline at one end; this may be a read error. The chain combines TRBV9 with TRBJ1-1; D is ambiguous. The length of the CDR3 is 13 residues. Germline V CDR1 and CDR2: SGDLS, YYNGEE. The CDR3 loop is CASSRELNTETFF. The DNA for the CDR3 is TGTGCCAGCAGCAGGGAGTTGAACACTGAAACTTTCTTT.

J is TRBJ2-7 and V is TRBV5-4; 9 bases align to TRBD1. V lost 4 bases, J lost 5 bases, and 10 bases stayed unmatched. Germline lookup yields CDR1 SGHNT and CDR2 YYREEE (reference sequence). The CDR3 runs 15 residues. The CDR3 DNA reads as TGTGCCAGCAGCATATACGGGACAGGGTACCACGAGCAGTACTTC. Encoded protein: CASSIYGTGYHEQYF.

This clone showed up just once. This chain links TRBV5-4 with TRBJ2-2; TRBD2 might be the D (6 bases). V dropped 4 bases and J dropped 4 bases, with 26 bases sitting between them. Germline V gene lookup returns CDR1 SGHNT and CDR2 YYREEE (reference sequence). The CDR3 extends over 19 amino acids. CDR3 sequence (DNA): TGTGCCAGCAGCGTTATCCGGGACTTTCTATTTGGCGGCACCGGGGAGCTGTTTTTT. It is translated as CASSVIRDFLFGGTGELFF. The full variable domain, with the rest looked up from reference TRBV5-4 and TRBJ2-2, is ETGVTQSPTHLIKTRGQQVTLRCSSQSGHNTVSWYQQALGQGPQFIFQYYREEENGRGNFPPRFSGLQFPNYSSELNVNALELDDSALYLCASSVIRDFLFGGTGELFFGEGSRLTVL.